These 24 T cell receptor beta chains were sequenced from one sample in a study of identical twins. One entry per CDR3 protein, called by TCRdb with MiXCR from the 5' RACE reads. The sample has about 1.7 million distinct CDR3 sequences; 32% are singletons. Sequencing was done on a sample of cord blood. The source of these receptors is a newborn girl in good health.

This clonotype was picked up one time. An end of the junction does not agree with germline; a read error may underlie this. The chain couples TRBV29-1 to TRBJ2-1; 8 bases align to TRBD2. The CDR3 runs to 15 residues. The germline CDR1 and CDR2 sequences are SQVTM and ANQGSEA. In DNA, the CDR3 is TGCGGCGTTGTGTTAGCGGGAAGCCCCTACAATGAGCAGTTCTTC. Its translation: CGVVLAGSPYNEQFF.

The chain uses TRBV6-5 and TRBJ1-1; 9 nucleotides align to TRBD1. The germline V gene has CDR1 MNHEY and CDR2 SVGAGI. This CDR3 spans 13 amino acids. J lost 5 bases, V lost 7 bases, and 5 bases had no gene match. CDR3 protein: CASKWDRVTEAFF. CDR3 DNA sequence: TGTGCCAGCAAGTGGGACAGGGTTACTGAAGCTTTCTTT.

The J gene is TRBJ1-2, the V gene TRBV28; no reliable D call. The CDR3 runs to 14 residues. Trimming shortened V by 1 base and J by 8 bases, and 14 bases separated the two germline ends. Germline V gene data show CDR1 as MDHEN and CDR2 as SYDVKM. The CDR3 is CASSLSTRLRGYTF. In DNA, the CDR3 is TGTGCCAGCAGTTTATCAACACGGTTAAGGGGCTACACCTTC.

This chain links TRBV5-1 with TRBJ1-1; no clear D. V lost 0 bases and J 4 bases, leaving 7 bases between the germline ends. Germline-derived CDR1 and CDR2 are SGHRS and YFSETQ. This CDR3 contains 13 residues. In nucleotides, the CDR3 is TGCGCCAGCAGCTTGGGACGGCTCACTGAAGCTTTCTTT. Translating gives CASSLGRLTEAFF.

This clonotype was seen a few times. The rearrangement uses TRBV9 and TRBJ2-1, with unresolved D. Germline V gene sequence: CDR1 SGDLS, CDR2 YYNGEE. The germline V and J ends were trimmed by 0 bases and 8 bases, with 6 bases remaining between them. There are 12 residues in the CDR3. This CDR3 is CASSVGRDEQFF. CDR3 nucleotide sequence: TGTGCCAGCAGCGTAGGTCGCGATGAGCAGTTCTTC.

The chain recombines TRBV29-1 with TRBJ2-1, with 8 positions matching TRBD1. The last part of the DNA fits TRBJ2-7 better; the J call may be wrong. CDR1 and CDR2 (germline): SQVTM, ANQGSEA. There are 13 residues in the CDR3. The CDR3 nucleotides read TGCAGCGTCCGGACAGGGAACTACAATGAGCAGTACTTC. It codes for CSVRTGNYNEQYF.

This clonotype was seen a few times. The rearrangement joins TRBV7-2 to TRBJ1-2, with D maybe TRBD1 (6 bases). Germline V CDR1 and CDR2: SGHTA, FQGNSA. The CDR3 consists of 13 residues. V lost 2 bases to trimming and J lost 8 bases, with 12 bases between them. The CDR3 nucleotides are TGTGCCAGCAGCTTATCACAGGGAAGAGGCTACACCTTC. Its translation: CASSLSQGRGYTF.

This clonotype was recorded a few times. The chain uses TRBV6-6 and TRBJ1-6, with D perhaps matching TRBD1 (5 bases). Germline V gene sequence: CDR1 MNHNY, CDR2 SVGAGI (reference sequence). The length of the CDR3 is 15 residues. V dropped 7 bases and J dropped 7 bases, with 17 bases sitting between them. The CDR3 spells CASTGGRSPNSPLHF. The CDR3 bases are TGTGCCAGCACTGGGGGACGGTCCCCAAATTCACCCCTCCACTTT.

This clonotype was observed a few times. Sequence at one end of the junction differs from germline and may be a read error. This chain uses TRBV7-2 with TRBJ1-2; no reliable D call. The CDR3 extends over 15 amino acids. Germline V gene sequence: CDR1 SGHTA, CDR2 FQGNSA. CDR3 residues: CASSLLGMITYGYTF. The DNA of the CDR3 is TGTGCCAGTAGCTTATTAGGGATGATCACCTATGGCTACACCTTC.

This clonotype was counted between two and nine times. The chain has TRBV7-8 and TRBJ2-1; TRBD2 agrees at 12 bases. Per germline, CDR1 SGHVS and CDR2 FQNEAQ. The CDR3 extends over 14 amino acids. The V gene end was trimmed by 0 bases and the J gene end by 15 bases; junction bases not matched to a gene: 6. The CDR3 DNA sequence: TGTGCCAGCAGCTTAGCGGGACTAGCGGGTTACTCGTTCTTC. This sequence encodes CASSLAGLAGYSFF.

The CDR3 DNA is TGCAGTGCTGGAGGTTGGGGACTAGCGGCATCTTACTCGCAGTATTTT. Residues: CSAGGWGLAASYSQYF. The V gene is TRBV20-1, the J gene TRBJ2-3; 11 nucleotides match TRBD2. The V gene's germline CDR1 is DFQATT and CDR2 SNEGSKA (reference sequence). J lost 10 bases, V lost 5 bases, and 17 bases had no gene match. This CDR3 contains 16 residues.

In its sample, this clonotype was seen a few times. The V gene is TRBV27, the J gene TRBJ1-1; weak D call: TRBD1 (5 bases). CDR3 size: 12 residues. V was pared by 3 bases and J by 8 bases, with 10 bases between. Germline assignment: CDR1 MNHEY and CDR2 SMNVEV (reference sequence). CDR3 nucleotides: TGTGCCAGCAGTTTCCGGTGGGGGGAAGCTTTCTTT. This encodes CASSFRWGEAFF.

J is TRBJ1-1 and V is TRBV10-3; maybe TRBD1 (6 bases). Between the trimmed V and J ends, which lost 10 bases and 6 bases, there was a span of 18 bases. The CDR3 has 13 residues. CDR1 and CDR2 from the germline V gene are ENHRY and SYGVKD. In DNA form, the CDR3 reads TGTGCCAGCTCAGGGGACCCTGGGGCTGAAGCTTTCTTT. This sequence encodes CASSGDPGAEAFF.

This clonotype was seen more than once but under ten times. The rearrangement uses TRBV3-1 and TRBJ2-5; 7 bases line up with TRBD1. The CDR3 contains 15 residues. V dropped 5 bases and J dropped 1; count of bases not matched to a gene: 7. Germline V gene lookup returns CDR1 LGHDT and CDR2 YNNKEL (reference sequence). The CDR3 DNA is TGTGCCAGCAGCTCCCCACACAGGGGCCAAGAGACCCAGTACTTC. It codes for CASSSPHRGQETQYF.

This clonotype came up a few times. The CDR3 loop is CASSQMSHGVLNTEAFF. DNA of the CDR3: TGTGCCAGCAGCCAAATGAGCCACGGGGTCCTGAACACTGAAGCTTTCTTT. V and J are TRBV3-1 and TRBJ1-1; D is undetermined. This CDR3 spans 17 amino acids. CDR1 is LGHDT, CDR2 YNNKEL, per germline (reference sequence). Deletions cut 2 bases from V and 0 bases from J, with 16 bases between.

V usage is TRBV9 and J usage is TRBJ1-2; D is unresolved. This CDR3 contains 12 residues. Trimming cost V 0 bases and J 6 bases, with 6 bases left between them. Germline CDR1 is SGDLS and CDR2 is YYNGEE. CDR3 residues: CASSVGGHGYTF. The CDR3 DNA is TGTGCCAGCAGCGTAGGTGGCCATGGCTACACCTTC.

The rearrangement joins TRBV2 to TRBJ2-4, with TRBD2 as a possible D gene (5 bases). The CDR3 consists of 15 residues. V was clipped by 7 bases and J by 1 base, with 14 bases between them. The germline CDR1 and CDR2 sequences are SNHLY and FYNNEI. The CDR3 spells CASTGLSGAKNIQYF. The CDR3 DNA reads TGTGCCAGCACCGGCCTTTCGGGGGCCAAAAACATTCAGTACTTC.

J is TRBJ2-1 and V is TRBV7-2, with D unclear. The CDR3 has 13 amino acids. Trimming removed 2 bases from V and 4 bases from J, with 6 bases in between. Germline CDR1 is SGHTA and CDR2 is FQGNSA. The CDR3 region is CASSLNQYNEQFF. DNA of the CDR3: TGTGCCAGCAGCTTAAACCAATACAATGAGCAGTTCTTC.

The table lists this clonotype with a few counts. The chain links TRBV5-1 to TRBJ2-7, with 8 bases lining up with TRBD2. J gave up 6 bases and V 4 bases, and 18 bases lay outside the gene matches. The CDR3 length is 17 residues. CDR1 and CDR2 from the germline V gene are SGHRS and YFSETQ. The CDR3 DNA reads TGCGCCAGCAGCCCACCCTCTATCGGACTAGCAGTCGCCGAGCAGTACTTC. Protein sequence: CASSPPSIGLAVAEQYF.

This clonotype was observed a handful of times. The chain combines TRBV3-1 with TRBJ1-2; D is uncertain. Trimming shortened V by 1 base and J by 7 bases, and 7 bases separated the two germline ends. Looked up from germline, CDR1 is LGHDT and CDR2 is YNNKEL (reference sequence). The CDR3 spans 12 residues. CDR3 sequence reads: CASSQGSGGYTF. The CDR3 DNA reads TGTGCCAGCAGCCAAGGTAGCGGTGGCTACACCTTC.

The CDR3 region is CASSPGQPSDTQYF. In nucleotides, the CDR3 is TGTGCCAGCAGCCCGGGACAGCCATCAGATACGCAGTATTTT. This chain connects TRBV7-2 to TRBJ2-3; the match to TRBD1 covers 7 bases. The CDR3 is made up of 14 amino acids. CDR1 is SGHTA, CDR2 FQGNSA, per germline. V lost 5 bases to trimming and J lost 4 bases; unmatched junction nucleotides: 6. Together with reference TRBV7-2 and TRBJ2-3, the CDR3 gives the full variable domain: GAGVSQSPSNKVTEKGKDVELRCDPISGHTALYWYRQSLGQGLEFLIYFQGNSAPDKSGLPSDRFSAERTGGSVSTLTIQRTQQEDSAVYLCASSPGQPSDTQYFGPGTRLTVL.

The J gene is TRBJ1-2, the V gene TRBV4-2; 8 bases fit TRBD1. Looked up from germline, CDR1 is LGHNA and CDR2 is YNFKEQ. J was trimmed by 6 bases and V by 1 base; bases with no gene match: 7. The CDR3 has 15 amino acids. The DNA of the CDR3 is TGTGCCAGCAGCCAAGTGCTCAGGGGGCGGGATGGCTACACCTTC. This sequence encodes CASSQVLRGRDGYTF.

This clonotype came up a few times. The chain couples TRBV6-6 to TRBJ2-3, with a tentative D call TRBD2 (5 bases). V dropped 5 bases and J dropped 2 bases, with 14 bases sitting between them. The V gene's germline CDR1 is MNHNY and CDR2 SVGAGI (reference sequence). The CDR3 length is 15 residues. The CDR3 nucleotides are TGTGCCAGCAGTCCGGGGATAGGCCTCACAGATACGCAGTATTTT. Its translation is CASSPGIGLTDTQYF.

V gene TRBV20-1 combines with J gene TRBJ1-6; a weak D match, TRBD1 (5 bases). The CDR3 contains 15 residues. Per germline, CDR1 DFQATT and CDR2 SNEGSKA (reference sequence). Between the trimmed V and J ends, which lost 1 base and 2 bases, there was a span of 9 bases. The CDR3 sequence: CSARAGATYNSPLHF. In DNA, the CDR3 is TGCAGTGCTAGAGCCGGGGCAACCTATAATTCACCCCTCCACTTT.